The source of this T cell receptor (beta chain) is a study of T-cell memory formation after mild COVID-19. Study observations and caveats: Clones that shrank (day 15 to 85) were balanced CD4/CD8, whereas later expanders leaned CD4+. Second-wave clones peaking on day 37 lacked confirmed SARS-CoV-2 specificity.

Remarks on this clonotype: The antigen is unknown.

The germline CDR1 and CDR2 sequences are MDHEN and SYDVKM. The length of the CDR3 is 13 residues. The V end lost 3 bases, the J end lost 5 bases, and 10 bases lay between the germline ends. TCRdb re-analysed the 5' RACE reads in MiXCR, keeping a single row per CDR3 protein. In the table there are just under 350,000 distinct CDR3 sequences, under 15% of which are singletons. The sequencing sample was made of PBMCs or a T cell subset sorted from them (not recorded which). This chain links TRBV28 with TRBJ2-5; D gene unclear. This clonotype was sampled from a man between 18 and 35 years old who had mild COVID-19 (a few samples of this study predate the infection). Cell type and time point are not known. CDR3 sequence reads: CASSLPQTETQYF. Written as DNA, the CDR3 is TGTGCCAGCAGTTTGCCCCAGACCGAGACCCAGTACTTC.